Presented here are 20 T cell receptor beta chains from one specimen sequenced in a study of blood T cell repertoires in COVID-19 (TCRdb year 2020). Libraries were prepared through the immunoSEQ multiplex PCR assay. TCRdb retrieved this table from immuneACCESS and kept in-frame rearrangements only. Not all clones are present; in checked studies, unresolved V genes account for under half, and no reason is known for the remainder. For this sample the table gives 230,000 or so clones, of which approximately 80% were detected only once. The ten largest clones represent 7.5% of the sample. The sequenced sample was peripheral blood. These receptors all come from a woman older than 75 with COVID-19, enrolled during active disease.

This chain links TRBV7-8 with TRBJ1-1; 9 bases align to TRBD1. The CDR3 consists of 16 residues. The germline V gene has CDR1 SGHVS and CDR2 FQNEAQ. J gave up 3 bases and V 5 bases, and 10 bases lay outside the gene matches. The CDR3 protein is CASSLRDRVLYTEAFF. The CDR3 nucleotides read TGTGCCAGCAGCCTCCGGGACAGGGTTTTGTACACTGAAGCTTTCTTT.

CDR3 DNA sequence: TGTGCCAGCAGTGAATCCCCTAGCGGCACAGATACGCAGTATTTT. It yields the protein CASSESPSGTDTQYF. V and J are TRBV6-1 and TRBJ2-3; D might be TRBD2 (6 bases). This CDR3 comprises 15 residues. The V and J ends lost 2 bases and 1 base respectively, with 10 bases between them. Looked up from germline, CDR1 is MNHNS and CDR2 is SASEGT.

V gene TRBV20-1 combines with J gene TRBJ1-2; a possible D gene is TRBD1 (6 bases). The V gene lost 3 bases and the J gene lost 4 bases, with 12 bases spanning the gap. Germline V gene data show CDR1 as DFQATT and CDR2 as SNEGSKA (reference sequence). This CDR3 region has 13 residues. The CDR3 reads CSASEDRVYGYTF. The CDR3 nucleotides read TGCAGTGCTAGTGAGGACAGAGTCTATGGCTACACCTTC.

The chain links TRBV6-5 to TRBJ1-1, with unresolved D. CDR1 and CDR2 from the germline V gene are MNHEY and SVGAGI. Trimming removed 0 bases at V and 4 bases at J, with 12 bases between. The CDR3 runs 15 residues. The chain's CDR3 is CASSYSGILITEAFF. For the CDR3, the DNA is TGTGCCAGCAGTTACTCCGGGATATTGATCACTGAAGCTTTCTTT.

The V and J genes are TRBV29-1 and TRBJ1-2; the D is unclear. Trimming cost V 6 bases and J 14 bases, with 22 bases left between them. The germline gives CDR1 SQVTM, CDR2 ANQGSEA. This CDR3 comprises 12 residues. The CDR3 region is CSVGGSGVRVTF. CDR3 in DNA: TGCAGCGTCGGAGGGTCGGGAGTCCGGGTAACCTTC.

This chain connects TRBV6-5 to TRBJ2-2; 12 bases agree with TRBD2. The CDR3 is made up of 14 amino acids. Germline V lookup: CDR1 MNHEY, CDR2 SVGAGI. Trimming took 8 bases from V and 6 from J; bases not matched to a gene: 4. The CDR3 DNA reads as TGTGCCAGCCGTCTAGCGGGAGGGTCCGGGGAGCTGTTTTTT. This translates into CASRLAGGSGELFF.

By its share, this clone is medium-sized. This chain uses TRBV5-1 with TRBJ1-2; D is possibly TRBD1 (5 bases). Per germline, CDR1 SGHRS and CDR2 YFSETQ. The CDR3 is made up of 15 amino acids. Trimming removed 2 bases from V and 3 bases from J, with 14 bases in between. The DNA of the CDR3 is TGCGCCAGCAGCTTATCTGACAGTCTTCACTATGGCTACACCTTC. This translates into CASSLSDSLHYGYTF.

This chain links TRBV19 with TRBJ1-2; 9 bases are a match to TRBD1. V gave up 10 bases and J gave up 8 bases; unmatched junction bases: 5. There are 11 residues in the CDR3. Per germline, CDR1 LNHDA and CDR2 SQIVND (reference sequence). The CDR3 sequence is CATRTGDGYTF. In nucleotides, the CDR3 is TGTGCCACCAGGACAGGGGACGGCTACACCTTC. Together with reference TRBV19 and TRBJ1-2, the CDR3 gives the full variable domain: DGGITQSPKYLFRKEGQNVTLSCEQNLNHDAMYWYRQDPGQGLRLIYYSQIVNDFQKGDIAEGYSVSREKKESFPLTVTSAQKNPTAFYLCATRTGDGYTFGSGTRLTVV.

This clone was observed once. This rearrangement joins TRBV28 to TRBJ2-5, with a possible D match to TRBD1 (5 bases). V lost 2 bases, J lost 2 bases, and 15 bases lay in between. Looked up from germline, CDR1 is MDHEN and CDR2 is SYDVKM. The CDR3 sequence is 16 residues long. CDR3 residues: CASSLESGIFQETQYF. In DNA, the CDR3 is TGTGCCAGCAGTTTAGAATCAGGGATCTTTCAAGAGACCCAGTACTTC.

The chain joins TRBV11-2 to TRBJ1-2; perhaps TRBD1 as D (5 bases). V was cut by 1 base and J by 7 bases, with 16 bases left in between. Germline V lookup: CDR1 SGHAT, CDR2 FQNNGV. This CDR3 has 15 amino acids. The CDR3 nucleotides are TGTGCCAGCAGCTTAGCAGCTGGGGCAGGGTTTGGCTACACCTTC. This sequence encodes CASSLAAGAGFGYTF.

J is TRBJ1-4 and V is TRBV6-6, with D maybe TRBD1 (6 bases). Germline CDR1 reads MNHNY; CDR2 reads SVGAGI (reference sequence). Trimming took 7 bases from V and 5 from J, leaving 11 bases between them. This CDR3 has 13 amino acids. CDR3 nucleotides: TGTGCCAGCATGGGACATATGAATGAAAAACTGTTTTTT. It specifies CASMGHMNEKLFF.

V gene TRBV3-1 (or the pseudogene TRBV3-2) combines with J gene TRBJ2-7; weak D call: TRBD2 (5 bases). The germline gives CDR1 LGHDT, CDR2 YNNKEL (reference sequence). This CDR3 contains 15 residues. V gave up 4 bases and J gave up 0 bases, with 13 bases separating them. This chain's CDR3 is CASSRRAVNSYEQYF. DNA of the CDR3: TGTGCCAGCAGCCGTCGAGCGGTAAACTCCTACGAGCAGTACTTC.

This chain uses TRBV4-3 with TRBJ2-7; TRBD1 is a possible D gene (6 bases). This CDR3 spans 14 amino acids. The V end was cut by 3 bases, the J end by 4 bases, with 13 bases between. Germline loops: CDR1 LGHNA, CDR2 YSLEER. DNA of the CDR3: TGCGCCAGCAGCCATTGGGACACTGATTACGAGCAGTACTTC. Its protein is CASSHWDTDYEQYF.

The CDR3 nucleotides are TGTGCCAGCAGTTTAAGCCTGACTAGCGCCGAGCAGTACTTC. Translation: CASSLSLTSAEQYF. The chain carries TRBV28 and TRBJ2-7; 8 nucleotides align to TRBD2. The CDR3 has 14 amino acids. V shed 2 bases and J 6 bases; nucleotides not matched to a gene: 6. CDR1 and CDR2 from the germline V gene are MDHEN and SYDVKM.

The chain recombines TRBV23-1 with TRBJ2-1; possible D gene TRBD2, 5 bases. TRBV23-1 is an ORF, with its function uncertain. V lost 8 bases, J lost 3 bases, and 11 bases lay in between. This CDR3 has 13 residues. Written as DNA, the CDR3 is TGCGCCAGCGGGAGCGGAGTCTACAATGAGCAGTTCTTC. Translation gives CASGSGVYNEQFF.

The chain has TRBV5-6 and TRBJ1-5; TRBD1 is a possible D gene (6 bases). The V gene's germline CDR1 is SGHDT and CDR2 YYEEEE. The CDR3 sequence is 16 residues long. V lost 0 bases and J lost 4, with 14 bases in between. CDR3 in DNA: TGTGCCAGCAGCTTGGGATCAGGGGTGCGGAATCAGCCCCAGCATTTT. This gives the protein CASSLGSGVRNQPQHF.

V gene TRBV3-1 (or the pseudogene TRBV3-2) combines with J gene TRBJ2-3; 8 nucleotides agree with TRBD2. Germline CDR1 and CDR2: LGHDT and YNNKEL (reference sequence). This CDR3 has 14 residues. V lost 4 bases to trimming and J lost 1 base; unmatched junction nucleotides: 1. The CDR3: CASSRAGGTDTQYF. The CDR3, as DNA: TGTGCCAGCAGCCGAGCGGGGGGCACAGATACGCAGTATTTT.

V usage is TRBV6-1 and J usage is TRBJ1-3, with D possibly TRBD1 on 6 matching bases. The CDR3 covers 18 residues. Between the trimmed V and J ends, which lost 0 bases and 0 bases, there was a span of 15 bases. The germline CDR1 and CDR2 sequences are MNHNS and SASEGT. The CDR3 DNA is TGTGCCAGCAGTGAAGCTGGACAGAGATTGATCTCTGGAAACACCATATATTTT. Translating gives CASSEAGQRLISGNTIYF.

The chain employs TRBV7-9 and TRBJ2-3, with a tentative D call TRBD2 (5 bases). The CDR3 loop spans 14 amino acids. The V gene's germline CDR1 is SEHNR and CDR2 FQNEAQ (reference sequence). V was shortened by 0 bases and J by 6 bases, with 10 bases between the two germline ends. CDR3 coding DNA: TGTGCCAGCAGCTTAGCGGGCACGGGGGATACGCAGTATTTT. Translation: CASSLAGTGDTQYF.

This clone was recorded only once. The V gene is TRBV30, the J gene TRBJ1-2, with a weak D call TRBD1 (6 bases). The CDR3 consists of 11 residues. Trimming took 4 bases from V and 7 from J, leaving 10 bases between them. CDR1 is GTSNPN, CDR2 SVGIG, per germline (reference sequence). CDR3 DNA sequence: TGTGCCTGGACACAGGGCGTTGGCTACACCTTC. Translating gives CAWTQGVGYTF.